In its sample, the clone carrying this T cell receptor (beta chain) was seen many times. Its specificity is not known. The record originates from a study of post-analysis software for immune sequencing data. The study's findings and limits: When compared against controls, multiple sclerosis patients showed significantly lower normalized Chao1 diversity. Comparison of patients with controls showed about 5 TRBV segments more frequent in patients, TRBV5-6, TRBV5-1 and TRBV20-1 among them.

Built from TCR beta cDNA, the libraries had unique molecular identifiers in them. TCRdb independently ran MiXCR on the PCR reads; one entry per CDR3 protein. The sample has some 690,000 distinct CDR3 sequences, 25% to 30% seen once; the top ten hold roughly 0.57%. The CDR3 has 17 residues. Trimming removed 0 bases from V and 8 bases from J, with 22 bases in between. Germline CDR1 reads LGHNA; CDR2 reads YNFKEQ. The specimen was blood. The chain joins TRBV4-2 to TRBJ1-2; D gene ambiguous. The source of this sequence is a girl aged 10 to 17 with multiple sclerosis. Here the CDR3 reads CASSQDIRYAETSGYTF. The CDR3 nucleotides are TGTGCCAGCAGCCAAGATATTCGGTACGCCGAGACCTCCGGCTACACCTTC.